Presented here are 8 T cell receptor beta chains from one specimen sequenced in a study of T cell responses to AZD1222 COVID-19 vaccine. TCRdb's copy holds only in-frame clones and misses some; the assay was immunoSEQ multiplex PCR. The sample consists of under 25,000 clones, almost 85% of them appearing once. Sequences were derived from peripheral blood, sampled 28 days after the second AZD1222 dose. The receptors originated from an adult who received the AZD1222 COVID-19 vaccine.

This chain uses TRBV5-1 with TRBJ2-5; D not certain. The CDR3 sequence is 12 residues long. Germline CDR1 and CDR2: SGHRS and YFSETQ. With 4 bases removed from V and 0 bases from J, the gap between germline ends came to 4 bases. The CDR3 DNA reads TGCGCCAGCAGCCCGTACCAAGAGACCCAGTACTTC. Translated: CASSPYQETQYF.

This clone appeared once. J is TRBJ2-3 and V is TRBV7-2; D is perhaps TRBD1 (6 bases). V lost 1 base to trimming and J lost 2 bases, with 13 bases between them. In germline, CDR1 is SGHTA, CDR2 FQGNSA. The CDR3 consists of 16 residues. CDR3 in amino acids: CASSLGQGTVTDTQYF. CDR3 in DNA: TGTGCCAGCAGCTTAGGGCAGGGGACCGTCACAGATACGCAGTATTTT.

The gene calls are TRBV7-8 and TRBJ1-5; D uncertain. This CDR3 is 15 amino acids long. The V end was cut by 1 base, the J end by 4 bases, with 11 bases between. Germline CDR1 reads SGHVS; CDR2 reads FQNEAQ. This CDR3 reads CASSLGQVRNQPQHF. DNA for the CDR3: TGTGCCAGCAGCTTAGGGCAGGTACGGAATCAGCCCCAGCATTTT.

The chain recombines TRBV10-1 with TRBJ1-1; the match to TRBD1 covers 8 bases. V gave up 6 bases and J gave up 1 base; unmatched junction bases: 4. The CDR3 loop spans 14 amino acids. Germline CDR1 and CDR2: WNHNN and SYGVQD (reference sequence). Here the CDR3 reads CASRQTGENTEAFF. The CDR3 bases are TGCGCCAGCAGGCAGACAGGGGAGAACACTGAAGCTTTCTTT.

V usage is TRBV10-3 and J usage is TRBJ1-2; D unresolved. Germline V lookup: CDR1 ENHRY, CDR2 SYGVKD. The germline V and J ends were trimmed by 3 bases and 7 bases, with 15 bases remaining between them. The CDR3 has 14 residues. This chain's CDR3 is CAISEATRLSGYTF. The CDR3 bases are TGTGCCATCAGTGAAGCGACTCGGCTTAGTGGCTACACCTTC.

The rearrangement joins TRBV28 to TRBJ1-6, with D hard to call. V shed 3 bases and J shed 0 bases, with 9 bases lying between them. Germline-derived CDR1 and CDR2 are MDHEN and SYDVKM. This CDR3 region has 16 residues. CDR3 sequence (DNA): TGTGCCAGCAGTTTGGTAGGGAGCTCCTATAATTCACCCCTCCACTTT. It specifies CASSLVGSSYNSPLHF.

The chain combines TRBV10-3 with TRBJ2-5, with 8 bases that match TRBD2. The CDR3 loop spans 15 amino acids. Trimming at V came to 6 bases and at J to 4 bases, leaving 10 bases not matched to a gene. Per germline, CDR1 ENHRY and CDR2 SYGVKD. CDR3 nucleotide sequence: TGTGCCATCAGCCCTGGACTAGCTGAGGTAGAGACCCAGTACTTC. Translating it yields CAISPGLAEVETQYF.

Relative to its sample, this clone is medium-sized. CDR3 nucleotides: TGCAGCGTTGAAGAAGGAACAGGGCCCGGCTACACCTTC. Translated: CSVEEGTGPGYTF. The gene calls are TRBV29-1 and TRBJ1-2, with D maybe TRBD1 (6 bases). The CDR3 sequence is 13 residues long. V dropped 0 bases and J dropped 8 bases, with 13 bases sitting between them. Germline V lookup: CDR1 SQVTM, CDR2 ANQGSEA.